In its sample, the clone carrying this TCR beta chain ranks as medium-sized (0.01 to 0.1%). This sample stems from a study of Ad26.COV2.S vaccination and SARS-CoV-2 variants. Study at large: Enrollment placed the donor in the COV1001 Ad26.COV2.S trial arm. Intramuscular Ad26.COV2.S doses were given once or twice, 56 days apart.

Looked up from germline, CDR1 is MRHNA and CDR2 is SNTAGT. This CDR3 contains 16 residues. V lost 5 bases and J 0 bases, leaving 15 bases between the germline ends. Profiling relied on immunoSEQ multiplex PCR, and the TCRdb table lists in-frame clones only, not all of them. This sample carries about 260,000 clones, approximately 90% of them seen once, and the ten largest clones take roughly 3%. Treatment given: around 19 received Ad26.COV2.S at low or high dose, single or two shots; about five received placebo; per-sample allocation not given. Following the first vaccine or placebo injection, samples were taken on day 63. The sample came from a Boston adult aged 18-55 years. Expressing Wuhan-strain SARS-CoV-2 spike, an Ad26 vector served as the vaccine.

This specimen consisted of peripheral blood, obtained in a trial of Ad26.COV2.S vaccine versus placebo. The sequence was obtained from a person between 18 and 59 years old who received the Ad26.COV2.S COVID-19 vaccine or a placebo. This sequence joins TRBV6-4 and TRBJ2-3, with TRBD2 as a possible D gene (6 bases). The CDR3 coding sequence is TGTGCCAGCAGTCCCTCCAGCGGGTCTAGCACAGATACGCAGTATTTT. Translated, it gives CASSPSSGSSTDTQYF.